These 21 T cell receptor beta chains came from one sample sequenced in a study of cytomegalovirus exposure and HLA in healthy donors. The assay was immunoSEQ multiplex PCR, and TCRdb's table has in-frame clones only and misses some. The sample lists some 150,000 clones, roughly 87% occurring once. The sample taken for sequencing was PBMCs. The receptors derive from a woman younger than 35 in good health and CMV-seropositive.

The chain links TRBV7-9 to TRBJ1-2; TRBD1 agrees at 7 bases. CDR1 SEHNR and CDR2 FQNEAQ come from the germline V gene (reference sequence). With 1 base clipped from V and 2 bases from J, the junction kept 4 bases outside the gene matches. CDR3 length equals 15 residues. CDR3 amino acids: CASSLGTTGNYGYTF. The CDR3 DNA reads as TGTGCCAGCAGCTTAGGAACGACAGGGAACTATGGCTACACCTTC.

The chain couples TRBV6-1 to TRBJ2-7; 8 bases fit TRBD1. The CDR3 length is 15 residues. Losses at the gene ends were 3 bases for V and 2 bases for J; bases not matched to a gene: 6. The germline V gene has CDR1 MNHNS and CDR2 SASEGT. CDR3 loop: CASSESDRGPYEQYF. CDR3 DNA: TGTGCCAGCAGTGAGTCTGACAGGGGACCCTACGAGCAGTACTTC.

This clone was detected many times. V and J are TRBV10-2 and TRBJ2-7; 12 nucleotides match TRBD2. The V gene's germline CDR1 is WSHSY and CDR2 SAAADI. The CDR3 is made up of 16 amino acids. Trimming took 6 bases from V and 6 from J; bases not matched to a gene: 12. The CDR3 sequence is CASRIGTSGPSGEQYF. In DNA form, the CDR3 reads TGCGCCAGCAGAATCGGGACTAGCGGGCCATCAGGCGAGCAGTACTTC.

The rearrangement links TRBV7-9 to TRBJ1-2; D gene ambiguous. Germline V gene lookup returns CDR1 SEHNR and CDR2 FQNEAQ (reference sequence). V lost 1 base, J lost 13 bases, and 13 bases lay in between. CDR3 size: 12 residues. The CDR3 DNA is TGTGCCAGCAGCTTAGATGCGACCAGGCCCACCTTC. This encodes CASSLDATRPTF.

The CDR3 DNA sequence: TGTGCCAGCAGCTTAGGAGTCTTTAAGCCCCAGCATTTT. Protein: CASSLGVFKPQHF. The rearrangement links TRBV7-9 to TRBJ1-5; D gene ambiguous. The germline CDR1 and CDR2 sequences are SEHNR and FQNEAQ (reference sequence). V was shortened by 1 base and J by 8 bases, with 9 bases between the two germline ends. This CDR3 is 13 amino acids long. Based on the CDR3 plus reference TRBV7-9 and TRBJ1-5, the full variable domain is DTGVSQNPRHKITKRGQNVTFRCDPISEHNRLYWYRQTLGQGPEFLTYFQNEAQLEKSRLLSDRFSAERPKGSFSTLEIQRTEQGDSAMYLCASSLGVFKPQHFGDGTRLSIL.

The DNA for the CDR3 is TGTGCCAGCACCCGAGGGACAGGGGGCATCTACGAGCAGTACTTC. Its protein is CASTRGTGGIYEQYF. The chain uses TRBV6-5 and TRBJ2-7, with 12 nucleotides matching TRBD1. Germline assignment: CDR1 MNHEY and CDR2 SVGAGI. V shed 7 bases, J shed 3 bases, and the junction held 7 bases outside the gene matches. The CDR3 spans 15 residues.

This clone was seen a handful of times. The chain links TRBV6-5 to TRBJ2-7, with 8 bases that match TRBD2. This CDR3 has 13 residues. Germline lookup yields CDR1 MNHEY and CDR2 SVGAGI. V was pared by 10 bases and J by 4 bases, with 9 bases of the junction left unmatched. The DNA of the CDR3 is TGTGCCACATCGGGGGGGCCTTTGTACGAGCAGTACTTC. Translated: CATSGGPLYEQYF.

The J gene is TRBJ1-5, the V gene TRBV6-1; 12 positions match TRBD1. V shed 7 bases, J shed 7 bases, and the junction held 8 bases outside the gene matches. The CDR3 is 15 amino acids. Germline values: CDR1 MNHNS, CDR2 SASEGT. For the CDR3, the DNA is TGTGCCAGCAACCGGGACAGGGGGCTCGGGCAGCCCCAGCATTTT. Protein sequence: CASNRDRGLGQPQHF.

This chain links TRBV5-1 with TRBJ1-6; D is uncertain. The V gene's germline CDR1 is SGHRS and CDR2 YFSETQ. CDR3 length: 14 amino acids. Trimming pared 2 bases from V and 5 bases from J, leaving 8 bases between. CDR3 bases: TGCGCCAGCAGCTTTACAGATGATAATTCACCCCTCCACTTT. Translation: CASSFTDDNSPLHF.

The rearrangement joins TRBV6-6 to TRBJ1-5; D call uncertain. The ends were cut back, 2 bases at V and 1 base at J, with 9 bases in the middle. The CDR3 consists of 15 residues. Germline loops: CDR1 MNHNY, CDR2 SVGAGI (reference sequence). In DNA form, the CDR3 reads TGTGCCAGCAGTTACGGTATGGAGAGCAATCAGCCCCAGCATTTT. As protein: CASSYGMESNQPQHF.

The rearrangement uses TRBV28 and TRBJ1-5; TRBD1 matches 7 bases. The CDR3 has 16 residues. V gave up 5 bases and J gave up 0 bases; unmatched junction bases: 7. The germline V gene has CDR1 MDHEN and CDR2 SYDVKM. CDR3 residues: CASSKLDRDSNQPQHF. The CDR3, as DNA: TGTGCCAGCAGTAAGTTAGACAGGGATAGCAATCAGCCCCAGCATTTT.

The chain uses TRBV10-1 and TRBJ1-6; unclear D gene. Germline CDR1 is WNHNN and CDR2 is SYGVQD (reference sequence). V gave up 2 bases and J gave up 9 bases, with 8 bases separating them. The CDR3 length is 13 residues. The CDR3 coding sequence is TGCGCCAGCAGTGAGATGGCAAGTTCACCCCTCCACTTT. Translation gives CASSEMASSPLHF.

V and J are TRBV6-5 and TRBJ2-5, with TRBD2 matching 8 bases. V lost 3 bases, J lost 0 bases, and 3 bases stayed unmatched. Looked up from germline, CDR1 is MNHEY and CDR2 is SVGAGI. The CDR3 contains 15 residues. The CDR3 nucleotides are TGTGCCAGCAGTTATGGAGCGGGGGACCAAGAGACCCAGTACTTC. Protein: CASSYGAGDQETQYF.

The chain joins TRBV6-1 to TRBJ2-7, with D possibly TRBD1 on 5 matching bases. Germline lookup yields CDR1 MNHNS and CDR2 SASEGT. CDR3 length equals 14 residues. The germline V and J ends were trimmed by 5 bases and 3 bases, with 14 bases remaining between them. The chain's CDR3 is CASSSQGTLYEQYF. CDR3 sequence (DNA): TGTGCCAGCAGTTCCCAGGGAACCCTCTACGAGCAGTACTTC.

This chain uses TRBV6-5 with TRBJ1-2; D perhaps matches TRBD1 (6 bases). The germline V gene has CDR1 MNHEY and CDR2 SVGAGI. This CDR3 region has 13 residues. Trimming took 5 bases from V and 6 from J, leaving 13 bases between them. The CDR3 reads CASSLQDSNGYTF. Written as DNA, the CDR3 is TGTGCCAGCAGTCTACAGGACAGTAATGGCTACACCTTC.

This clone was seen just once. This CDR3 is CASSSAGGQGITEAFF. The CDR3 DNA follows: TGTGCCAGCAGCTCCGCCGGGGGACAGGGAATCACTGAAGCTTTCTTT. The V call is TRBV7-9, the J call TRBJ1-1; 9 nucleotides match TRBD1. V dropped 4 bases and J dropped 4; count of bases not matched to a gene: 10. The length of the CDR3 is 16 residues. Germline-derived CDR1 and CDR2 are SEHNR and FQNEAQ (reference sequence).

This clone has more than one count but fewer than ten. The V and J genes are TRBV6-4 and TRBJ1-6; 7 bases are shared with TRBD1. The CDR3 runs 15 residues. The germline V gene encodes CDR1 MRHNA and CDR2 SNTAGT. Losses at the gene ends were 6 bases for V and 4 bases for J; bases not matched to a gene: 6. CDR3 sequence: CASSGGGQYNSPLHF. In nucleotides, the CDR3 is TGTGCCAGCAGCGGGGGGGGACAGTATAATTCACCCCTCCACTTT.

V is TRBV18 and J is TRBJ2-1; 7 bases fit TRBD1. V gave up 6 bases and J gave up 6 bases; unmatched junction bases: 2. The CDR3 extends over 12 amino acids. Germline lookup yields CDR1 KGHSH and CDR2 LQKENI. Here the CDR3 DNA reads TGTGCCAGCTCGAACAGGGGCAATGAGCAGTTCTTC. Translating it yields CASSNRGNEQFF.

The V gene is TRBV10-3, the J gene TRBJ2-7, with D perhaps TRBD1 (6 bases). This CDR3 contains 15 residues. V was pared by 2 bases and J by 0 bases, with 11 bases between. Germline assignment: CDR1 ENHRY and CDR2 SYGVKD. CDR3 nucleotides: TGTGCCATCAGTGAGCCGAGGGGGAGCTCCTACGAGCAGTACTTC. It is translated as CAISEPRGSSYEQYF.

In nucleotides, the CDR3 is TGTGCCAGCAGCCAAGATCAGGGGGGAAACGGAAACACTGAAGCTTTCTTT. It is translated as CASSQDQGGNGNTEAFF. The V and J genes are TRBV4-2 and TRBJ1-1; TRBD1 agrees at 7 bases. V lost 0 bases, J lost 2 bases, and 9 bases stayed unmatched. CDR1 is LGHNA and CDR2 is YNFKEQ in the germline V gene. The CDR3 spans 17 residues.

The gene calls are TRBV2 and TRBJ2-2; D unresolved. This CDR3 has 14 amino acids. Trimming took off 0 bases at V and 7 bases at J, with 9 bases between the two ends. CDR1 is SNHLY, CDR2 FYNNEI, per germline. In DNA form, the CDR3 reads TGTGCCAGCAGTGAAGCGATGAGTTTCGGGGAGCTGTTTTTT. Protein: CASSEAMSFGELFF.